The 29 T cell receptor beta chains below were found in one sample sequenced in a study of blood T cells in healthy people across ages. A J-beta primer mix and a sample-barcoded 5' primer were used in a second PCR of about 7 to 11 cycles. Each CDR3 protein is one row after TCRdb ran MiXCR on the 5' RACE reads. The profile shows over a million distinct CDR3 sequences, 35% to 45% of them singletons. Sequences were obtained from blood. These receptors all come from a young woman in good health.

The rearrangement uses TRBV6-2 or TRBV6-3 and TRBJ2-3; D not resolved. Trimming took 0 bases from V and 0 from J, leaving 7 bases between them. The germline V gene has CDR1 MNHEY and CDR2 SVGEGT. The CDR3 consists of 15 residues. The CDR3 DNA reads as TGTGCCAGCAGTTACTCGGCGACTAGCACAGATACGCAGTATTTT. It translates to CASSYSATSTDTQYF.

J is TRBJ1-6 and V is TRBV12-3 or TRBV12-4; D gene ambiguous. The CDR3 runs to 14 residues. V lost 3 bases to trimming and J lost 8 bases, with 11 bases between them. DNA for the CDR3: TGTGCCAGCAGTTTTCTAGGGATTGATTCACCCCTCCACTTT. This translates into CASSFLGIDSPLHF.

V gene TRBV29-1 combines with J gene TRBJ2-7; TRBD2 might be the D (6 bases). Trimming left V 6 bases short and J 1 base short, with 10 bases between. The CDR3 runs 12 residues. CDR1 is SQVTM, CDR2 ANQGSEA, per germline. The CDR3 protein is CSVPGVSYEQYF. CDR3 nucleotide sequence: TGCAGCGTACCGGGGGTATCCTACGAGCAGTACTTC.

This clonotype was detected only once. V usage is TRBV30 and J usage is TRBJ2-1; D is undetermined. Trimming stripped 6 bases from V and 7 bases from J, with 13 bases between. In germline, CDR1 is GTSNPN, CDR2 SVGIG (reference sequence). This CDR3 spans 12 amino acids. The CDR3: CACAVDRNEQFF. For the CDR3, the DNA is TGTGCCTGTGCGGTCGATAGAAATGAGCAGTTCTTC.

This clonotype was found a few times. The rearrangement joins TRBV6-5 to TRBJ2-7; D gene unclear. Between the trimmed V and J ends, which lost 2 bases and 5 bases, there was a span of 10 bases. Germline V gene lookup returns CDR1 MNHEY and CDR2 SVGAGI. CDR3 length: 13 residues. CDR3 amino acids: CASSYTLYHEQYF. The CDR3 DNA reads as TGTGCCAGCAGTTACACTCTTTACCACGAGCAGTACTTC.

Only a few counts were recorded for this clonotype. The gene calls are TRBV12-5 and TRBJ2-3, with unresolved D. V shed 6 bases and J shed 2 bases, with 6 bases lying between them. Germline V gene lookup returns CDR1 LGHNT and CDR2 FRNRAP. This CDR3 has 12 residues. The CDR3, as DNA: TGTGCTAGTGGATCAGTCACAGATACGCAGTATTTT. It is translated as CASGSVTDTQYF.

The chain recombines TRBV15 with TRBJ1-1; D gene ambiguous. Deletions cut 4 bases from V and 9 bases from J, with 18 bases between. This CDR3 has 14 amino acids. Germline-derived CDR1 and CDR2 are LNHNV and YYDKDF (reference sequence). The DNA for the CDR3 is TGTGCCACCAGCACGCCCTTAGGGTCTGTTAAAGCTTTCTTT. It yields the protein CATSTPLGSVKAFF.

CDR3 sequence reads: CAITLTGADTEAFF. DNA of the CDR3: TGTGCCATCACCCTGACAGGGGCGGACACTGAAGCTTTCTTT. The gene calls are TRBV10-3 and TRBJ1-1; 8 nucleotides match TRBD1. V shed 7 bases, J shed 3 bases, and the junction held 7 bases outside the gene matches. The CDR3 runs 14 residues. Germline loops: CDR1 ENHRY, CDR2 SYGVKD.

Concerning this clonotype: A much more abundant neighbour one base away suggests this may be a read error. The gene calls are TRBV27 and TRBJ2-3; 13 bases line up with TRBD2. Germline V gene sequence: CDR1 MNHEY, CDR2 SMNVEV (reference sequence). V was clipped by 4 bases and J by 7 bases; unmatched bases: 8. The CDR3 is made up of 16 amino acids. The CDR3 spells CASSSPLAGGPNTQYF. In nucleotides, the CDR3 is TGTGCCAGCAGTTCCCCACTAGCGGGGGGGCCAAATACGCAGTATTTT.

This clonotype was observed a handful of times. The gene calls are TRBV20-1 and TRBJ2-7, with D possibly called TRBD1 or TRBD2 (5 bases each). Germline V gene data show CDR1 as DFQATT and CDR2 as SNEGSKA (reference sequence). Trimming left V 6 bases short and J 3 bases short, with 12 bases between. The CDR3 has 12 residues. The CDR3 region has the DNA TGCAGTGCGAGGGACGTTTTCTACGAGCAGTACTTC. It encodes CSARDVFYEQYF.

CDR3 bases: TGTGCCAGCAGCTCCCGACTAGCGGTCTACAATGAGCAGTACTTC. It is translated as CASSSRLAVYNEQYF. V usage is TRBV7-3 and J usage is TRBJ2-5, with 9 bases fitting TRBD2. The CDR3 has 15 residues. V was pared by 4 bases and J by 11 bases, with 14 bases of the junction left unmatched. Germline-derived CDR1 and CDR2 are SGHTA and FQGTGA.

Many counts were recorded for this clonotype. The V call is TRBV20-1, the J call TRBJ2-5; 11 bases fit TRBD2. The CDR3 is 14 amino acids. Germline V lookup: CDR1 DFQATT, CDR2 SNEGSKA (reference sequence). V lost 5 bases to trimming and J lost 5 bases; unmatched junction nucleotides: 7. The CDR3: CSASKLAGVETQYF. The CDR3, as DNA: TGCAGTGCTTCCAAACTAGCGGGGGTGGAGACCCAGTACTTC.

V usage is TRBV6-6 and J usage is TRBJ1-2, with 8 nucleotides matching TRBD1. The ends lost 2 bases at V and 7 bases at J; junction bases unmatched: 6. Germline lookup yields CDR1 MNHNY and CDR2 SVGAGI (reference sequence). The CDR3 spans 14 residues. CDR3 bases: TGTGCCAGCAGTTACACGGACAGGGCTTCTGGCTACACCTTC. Its protein product is CASSYTDRASGYTF.

The J gene is TRBJ2-3, the V gene TRBV19, with TRBD1 matching over 7 bases. The CDR3 runs 14 residues. CDR1 is LNHDA, CDR2 SQIVND, per germline (reference sequence). Germline trimming cut 3 bases from V and 2 bases from J; bases unmatched to any gene: 2. CDR3 amino acids: CASSMGQFTDTQYF. The CDR3 bases are TGTGCCAGTAGTATGGGACAGTTCACAGATACGCAGTATTTT.

The chain recombines TRBV7-2 with TRBJ1-5; D gene ambiguous. CDR1 SGHTA and CDR2 FQGNSA come from the germline V gene. The germline V and J ends were trimmed by 1 base and 3 bases, with 10 bases remaining between them. The CDR3 length is 15 residues. CDR3 sequence (DNA): TGTGCCAGCAGCTTAGGCCACGGTACCAATCAGCCCCAGCATTTT. Translated, it gives CASSLGHGTNQPQHF.

Only a few counts were recorded for this clonotype. The V gene is TRBV20-1, the J gene TRBJ1-2, with a weak D call TRBD1 (5 bases). Germline CDR1 DFQATT, CDR2 SNEGSKA (reference sequence). Trimming shortened V by 0 bases and J by 4 bases, and 12 bases separated the two germline ends. The CDR3 sequence is 14 residues long. The CDR3 sequence: CSARDFQGTYGYTF. The CDR3 region has the DNA TGCAGTGCTAGAGATTTCCAGGGTACCTATGGCTACACCTTC.

This clonotype has a handful of counts. V and J are TRBV6-6 and TRBJ2-2; perhaps TRBD2 as D (6 bases). V was shortened by 5 bases and J by 6 bases, with 7 bases between the two germline ends. The CDR3 covers 12 residues. Per the germline V gene, CDR1 is MNHNY and CDR2 is SVGAGI (reference sequence). CDR3 sequence reads: CASSRLAGELFF. As DNA, the CDR3 is TGTGCCAGCAGTCGACTAGCCGGGGAGCTGTTTTTT.

The genes are TRBV20-1 and TRBJ2-2; 8 nucleotides align to TRBD2. V was pared by 5 bases and J by 7 bases, with 6 bases of the junction left unmatched. Germline V gene lookup returns CDR1 DFQATT and CDR2 SNEGSKA (reference sequence). This CDR3 region has 13 residues. For the CDR3, the DNA is TGCAGTGCTCAGCGGGAGTGGAACGGGGAGCTGTTTTTT. Protein product: CSAQREWNGELFF.

There are many counts of this clonotype. Compared with germline, one end of the junction differs, possibly owing to a read error. The chain couples TRBV4-3 to TRBJ2-3; D is unresolved. Germline V gene sequence: CDR1 LGHNA, CDR2 YSLEER. The CDR3 covers 13 residues. The CDR3 DNA follows: TGTGCCAGCAGCCAAGTTTTCACAGATACGCAGTATTTT. Its protein product is CASSQVFTDTQYF.

As concerns this clonotype: A read error may produce the germline difference seen at one junction end. The chain has TRBV6-1 and TRBJ2-7; the D is unclear. Per germline, CDR1 MNHNS and CDR2 SASEGT. CDR3 length: 12 residues. This CDR3 reads CASSEGNVIRYF. Written as DNA, the CDR3 is TGTGCCAGCAGCGAAGGGAATGTCATTCGGTACTTC.

V and J are TRBV28 and TRBJ2-1; D is perhaps TRBD1 (6 bases). The CDR3 spans 14 residues. Germline-derived CDR1 and CDR2 are MDHEN and SYDVKM. The germline V and J ends were trimmed by 4 bases and 5 bases, with 12 bases remaining between them. The CDR3 sequence is CASSSSGVNNEQFF. Here the CDR3 DNA reads TGTGCCAGCAGTTCTTCAGGGGTTAACAATGAGCAGTTCTTC.

The chain is built from TRBV28 and TRBJ2-5; D is perhaps TRBD2 (7 bases). The CDR3 has 17 residues. Germline CDR1 MDHEN, CDR2 SYDVKM. The germline V and J ends were trimmed by 3 bases and 5 bases, with 22 bases remaining between them. The CDR3 DNA reads as TGTGCCAGCAGTTTGGGGAGGGGGATGAGCAAGGGGGAGACCCAGTACTTC. It is translated as CASSLGRGMSKGETQYF.

The rearrangement uses TRBV11-2 and TRBJ2-7; D is perhaps TRBD2 (7 bases). The CDR3 has 12 residues. CDR1 is SGHAT and CDR2 is FQNNGV in the germline V gene. The V end was cut by 2 bases, the J end by 9 bases, with 11 bases between. CDR3 sequence: CASSLLGGGQYF. CDR3 in DNA: TGTGCCAGCAGCTTATTAGGGGGGGGGCAGTACTTC. The full variable domain, in which reference TRBV11-2 and TRBJ2-7 provide the parts outside the CDR3, is EAGVAQSPRYKIIEKRQSVAFWCNPISGHATLYWYQQILGQGPKLLIQFQNNGVVDDSQLPKDRFSAERLKGVDSTLKIQPAKLEDSAVYLCASSLLGGGQYFGPGTRLTVT.

This clonotype was picked up a small number of times. J is TRBJ1-1 and V is TRBV12-3 or TRBV12-4; no clear D gene. The CDR3 covers 14 residues. V was shortened by 6 bases and J by 0 bases, with 11 bases between the two germline ends. The CDR3, as DNA: TGTGCCAGCAGCCAAACCCACATGAACACTGAAGCTTTCTTT. This encodes CASSQTHMNTEAFF.

This clonotype was found a few times. V gene TRBV4-1 combines with J gene TRBJ1-4; D remains ambiguous. Germline values: CDR1 MGHRA, CDR2 YSYEKL. The CDR3 extends over 15 amino acids. Deletions cut 3 bases from V and 3 bases from J, with 11 bases between. Here the CDR3 DNA reads TGCGCCAGCAGCCACCCTAGGGAAGCTAATGAAAAACTGTTTTTT. Translating it yields CASSHPREANEKLFF.

The chain links TRBV20-1 to TRBJ2-7; D gene ambiguous. The CDR3 totals 16 residues. The germline gives CDR1 DFQATT, CDR2 SNEGSKA (reference sequence). Trimming left V 0 bases short and J 6 bases short, with 21 bases between. The CDR3 DNA reads TGCAGTGCTAGAGATATTTCGGTCGCAGCGTCACGCGAGCAGTACTTC. Protein: CSARDISVAASREQYF.

This chain links TRBV11-2 with TRBJ1-2; no clear D. This CDR3 spans 14 amino acids. The germline CDR1 and CDR2 sequences are SGHAT and FQNNGV. Deletions cut 4 bases from V and 2 bases from J, with 11 bases between. This CDR3 is CASSSVRQNYGYTF. As DNA, the CDR3 is TGTGCCAGCAGCTCAGTGCGGCAGAACTATGGCTACACCTTC.

The V call is TRBV30, the J call TRBJ1-5; the D is unclear. Looked up from germline, CDR1 is GTSNPN and CDR2 is SVGIG (reference sequence). Trimming took 3 bases from V and 0 from J, leaving 9 bases between them. This CDR3 has 14 amino acids. The chain's CDR3 is CAWRVGYSNQPQHF. CDR3 in DNA: TGTGCCTGGAGGGTGGGGTATAGCAATCAGCCCCAGCATTTT.

The V and J genes are TRBV20-1 and TRBJ1-5; D is uncertain. There are 15 residues in the CDR3. Germline-derived CDR1 and CDR2 are DFQATT and SNEGSKA (reference sequence). V was shortened by 6 bases and J by 2 bases, with 17 bases between the two germline ends. The CDR3 is CSAGRGGDRNQPQHF. In nucleotides, the CDR3 is TGCAGTGCGGGTCGGGGAGGAGATCGCAATCAGCCCCAGCATTTT.